These 27 T cell receptor beta chains were all obtained from the same sample, sequenced in a study of blood T cell repertoires in COVID-19. Measured with immunoSEQ multiplex PCR; TCRdb has only the in-frame clones, and not every one. The sample consists of some 250,000 clones, about 81% of them appearing once. Sequenced material: peripheral blood. These receptors all come from an older woman with active or convalescent COVID-19.

The J gene is TRBJ2-1, the V gene TRBV12-3 or TRBV12-4; D is undetermined. The CDR3 has 13 amino acids. Trimming shortened V by 5 bases and J by 8 bases, and 13 bases separated the two germline ends. The CDR3: CASSPRSGHEQFF. Written as DNA, the CDR3 is TGTGCCAGCAGTCCGAGATCAGGCCATGAGCAGTTCTTC.

The chain couples TRBV7-9 to TRBJ1-2; 10 bases align to TRBD1. V was pared by 4 bases and J by 1 base, with 6 bases of the junction left unmatched. This CDR3 region has 16 residues. Germline V gene data show CDR1 as SEHNR and CDR2 as FQNEAQ (reference sequence). The CDR3 region has the DNA TGTGCCAGCAGCTCTCTCGGGACAGGGGTTAACTATGGCTACACCTTC. Protein sequence: CASSSLGTGVNYGYTF.

This chain connects TRBV15 to TRBJ2-2, with D possibly matching TRBD2 (5 bases). The CDR3 spans 17 residues. In germline, CDR1 is LNHNV, CDR2 YYDKDF (reference sequence). V lost 1 base to trimming and J lost 3 bases, with 15 bases between them. The CDR3 DNA reads as TGTGCCACCAGCAGAGGAGGGATCTGGGTTGACACCGGGGAGCTGTTTTTT. Translating it yields CATSRGGIWVDTGELFF.

A single count supports this clone. The rearrangement links TRBV7-9 to TRBJ1-2, with D possibly TRBD1 on 6 matching bases. Germline CDR1 reads SEHNR; CDR2 reads FQNEAQ (reference sequence). V was cut by 1 base and J by 8 bases, with 17 bases left in between. CDR3 length: 15 residues. For the CDR3, the DNA is TGTGCCAGCAGCTTAGTGCCGGTGGGGGCAGAGGGCTACACCTTC. This gives the protein CASSLVPVGAEGYTF. The complete variable domain, with remaining parts taken from reference TRBV7-9 and TRBJ1-2, reads DTGVSQNPRHKITKRGQNVTFRCDPISEHNRLYWYRQTLGQGPEFLTYFQNEAQLEKSRLLSDRFSAERPKGSFSTLEIQRTEQGDSAMYLCASSLVPVGAEGYTFGSGTRLTVV.

The rearrangement links TRBV6-5 to TRBJ2-7, with D possibly TRBD2 on 6 matching bases. The V end was cut by 6 bases, the J end by 4 bases, with 10 bases between. The CDR3 spans 12 residues. Germline V gene sequence: CDR1 MNHEY, CDR2 SVGAGI. The CDR3 loop reads CASRRDFYEQYF. CDR3 DNA: TGTGCCAGCAGGAGGGACTTTTACGAGCAGTACTTC.

The chain links TRBV6-4 to TRBJ2-3, with D perhaps matching TRBD1 (6 bases). The CDR3 runs to 16 residues. Germline-derived CDR1 and CDR2 are MRHNA and SNTAGT. The V and J ends lost 0 bases and 3 bases respectively, with 13 bases between them. CDR3 residues: CASSDSAGAQTDTQYF. For the CDR3, the DNA is TGTGCCAGCAGTGACTCGGCAGGGGCGCAAACAGATACGCAGTATTTT.

The rearrangement links TRBV3-1 (or the pseudogene TRBV3-2) to TRBJ1-6; D gene ambiguous. Trimming pared 3 bases from V and 2 bases from J, leaving 8 bases between. The CDR3 sequence is 15 residues long. The germline V gene encodes CDR1 LGHDT and CDR2 YNNKEL (reference sequence). The CDR3 reads CASSHRETYNSPLHF. For the CDR3, the DNA is TGTGCCAGCAGCCATCGGGAGACCTATAATTCACCCCTCCACTTT.

This chain joins TRBV5-6 and TRBJ2-5; TRBD2 agrees at 13 bases. Trimming removed 2 bases from V and 4 bases from J; junction bases left unmatched: 8. CDR1 SGHDT and CDR2 YYEEEE come from the germline V gene. The CDR3 loop spans 17 amino acids. In DNA form, the CDR3 reads TGTGCCAGCAGCTTCTTACTAGCGGGGGGGCCGGGAGAGACCCAGTACTTC. It translates to CASSFLLAGGPGETQYF.

V is TRBV9 and J is TRBJ1-2; D gene ambiguous. V lost 2 bases and J 5 bases, leaving 28 bases between the germline ends. CDR1 is SGDLS, CDR2 YYNGEE, per germline. The CDR3 has 19 residues. The CDR3 DNA is TGTGCCAGCAGCGTCCCCCCGCACCGGAGGGCTAAATTACATTATGGCTACACCTTC. It specifies CASSVPPHRRAKLHYGYTF.

A single count supports this clone. The chain carries TRBV3-1 (or the pseudogene TRBV3-2) and TRBJ2-2; 8 bases agree with TRBD1. The CDR3 contains 17 residues. V trimming: 3 bases; J trimming: 0 bases; junction bases outside the gene matches: 6. Germline V gene sequence: CDR1 LGHDT, CDR2 YNNKEL (reference sequence). CDR3 sequence (DNA): TGTGCCAGCAGCCACTTTTCAGGGGGCGCGAACACCGGGGAGCTGTTTTTT. Its protein is CASSHFSGGANTGELFF.

The V and J genes are TRBV27 and TRBJ2-1; 9 nucleotides match TRBD2. CDR3 length: 16 residues. From germline, CDR1 is MNHEY and CDR2 SMNVEV (reference sequence). J gave up 9 bases and V 2 bases, and 11 bases lay outside the gene matches. CDR3: CASSLIRAGGPGEQFF. CDR3 nucleotides: TGTGCCAGCAGTTTAATTCGGGCGGGGGGGCCAGGTGAGCAGTTCTTC.

V and J are TRBV30 and TRBJ1-1, with a possible D match to TRBD1 (6 bases). V was pared by 3 bases and J by 5 bases, with 16 bases between. In germline, CDR1 is GTSNPN, CDR2 SVGIG (reference sequence). The CDR3 extends over 14 amino acids. CDR3 nucleotides: TGTGCCTGGAGGGATACAGGGTTATGGACTGAAGCTTTCTTT. Protein: CAWRDTGLWTEAFF.

J is TRBJ1-3 and V is TRBV5-1; 9 nucleotides line up with TRBD1. In germline, CDR1 is SGHRS, CDR2 YFSETQ. CDR3 length equals 16 residues. The V and J ends lost 7 bases and 2 bases, in that order; junction bases with no gene match: 10. For the CDR3, the DNA is TGCGCCAGCGGTCCCGGGACAGGGATTGCTGGAAACACCATATATTTT. This encodes CASGPGTGIAGNTIYF.

The V call is TRBV9, the J call TRBJ2-2; D is perhaps TRBD1 (6 bases). The germline V gene encodes CDR1 SGDLS and CDR2 YYNGEE. The CDR3 runs to 17 residues. Trimming left V 3 bases short and J 0 bases short, with 15 bases between. The CDR3 sequence: CASSGSGGLANTGELFF. For the CDR3, the DNA is TGTGCCAGCAGCGGCTCTGGGGGCCTTGCGAACACCGGGGAGCTGTTTTTT.

The chain uses TRBV19 and TRBJ1-5; TRBD1 matches 7 bases. V lost 5 bases and J lost 0; bases outside the gene matches: 7. CDR3 length equals 16 residues. CDR1 and CDR2 (germline): LNHDA, SQIVND (reference sequence). This CDR3 reads CASSLQTGISNQPQHF. CDR3 DNA sequence: TGTGCCAGTAGTCTTCAGACAGGGATTAGCAATCAGCCCCAGCATTTT.

The gene calls are TRBV27 and TRBJ1-2, with 7 bases matching TRBD1. Unmatched junction bases numbered 17, after V lost 5 bases and J lost 8 bases. CDR3 length: 16 residues. Germline values: CDR1 MNHEY, CDR2 SMNVEV (reference sequence). The CDR3 region is CASSPVLYRGRAGYTF. The CDR3 DNA reads as TGTGCCAGCAGTCCGGTCCTTTACAGGGGCAGGGCAGGCTACACCTTC.

The table lists this clone with many counts. This chain connects TRBV10-3 to TRBJ2-7; TRBD1 might be the D (5 bases). V lost 9 bases and J lost 2, with 11 bases in between. This CDR3 comprises 12 residues. In germline, CDR1 is ENHRY, CDR2 SYGVKD. In nucleotides, the CDR3 is TGTGCCATAGGGGCCGCGGCCTACGAGCAGTACTTC. Encoded protein: CAIGAAAYEQYF.

The chain has TRBV5-4 and TRBJ2-7, with 7 bases aligning to TRBD2. CDR1 is SGHNT, CDR2 YYREEE, per germline (reference sequence). J lost 2 bases, V lost 5 bases, and 10 bases had no gene match. The length of the CDR3 is 15 residues. CDR3 DNA: TGTGCCAGCAGTCCCGCGGGACTAACTCCCTACGAGCAGTACTTC. Translation: CASSPAGLTPYEQYF.

The chain links TRBV7-9 to TRBJ1-5, with 7 nucleotides matching TRBD1. The trim removed 5 bases at V and 2 bases at J, leaving 3 bases unmatched. The CDR3 is 14 amino acids. CDR1 SEHNR and CDR2 FQNEAQ come from the germline V gene (reference sequence). The CDR3 DNA reads as TGTGCCAGCAGCACCCAGGGGGGCAATCAGCCCCAGCATTTT. Translation: CASSTQGGNQPQHF.

J is TRBJ1-2 and V is TRBV2, with a weak D call TRBD1 (5 bases). The CDR3 is 14 amino acids. The germline V gene encodes CDR1 SNHLY and CDR2 FYNNEI. With 10 bases removed from V and 2 bases from J, the gap between germline ends came to 17 bases. Written as DNA, the CDR3 is TGTGCCAACACCACGGCCAGGGTCAACTATGGCTACACCTTC. Its protein is CANTTARVNYGYTF.

The rearrangement links TRBV29-1 to TRBJ1-2; 9 nucleotides match TRBD1. The CDR3 is 13 amino acids. The germline CDR1 and CDR2 sequences are SQVTM and ANQGSEA. After removal of 2 bases from V and 7 bases from J, the junction contained 5 bases not matched to a gene. CDR3 residues: CSVELGQGLGYTF. CDR3 DNA sequence: TGCAGCGTTGAATTGGGACAGGGACTTGGCTACACCTTC.

The chain has TRBV5-1 and TRBJ1-6; 8 bases align to TRBD1. Trimming at V came to 6 bases and at J to 6 bases, leaving 8 bases not matched to a gene. Germline values: CDR1 SGHRS, CDR2 YFSETQ. The CDR3 covers 15 residues. The CDR3 region has the DNA TGCGCCAGCATGCCCCGGGACAGGAGTAATTCACCCCTCCACTTT. Protein sequence: CASMPRDRSNSPLHF.

This chain joins TRBV7-2 and TRBJ1-2; a possible D gene is TRBD1 (5 bases). CDR3 size: 16 residues. V lost 4 bases and J lost 4, with 19 bases in between. The germline V gene encodes CDR1 SGHTA and CDR2 FQGNSA. The CDR3 protein is CASSSGQVRNIYGYTF. The CDR3 DNA follows: TGTGCCAGCAGCTCCGGACAAGTTCGGAACATCTATGGCTACACCTTC.

The V gene is TRBV18, the J gene TRBJ1-1, with D uncertain. Germline values: CDR1 KGHSH, CDR2 LQKENI. CDR3 length: 17 residues. The V and J ends lost 4 bases and 4 bases respectively, with 22 bases between them. The CDR3 sequence is CASSRVPMQEPRTEAFF. CDR3 sequence (DNA): TGTGCCAGCTCACGGGTTCCGATGCAGGAACCTCGCACTGAAGCTTTCTTT.

As DNA, the CDR3 is TGTGCCAGCGGGAAACAGGGGGCTGACTCACCCCTCCACTTT. Translated: CASGKQGADSPLHF. This chain uses TRBV3-1 (or the pseudogene TRBV3-2) with TRBJ1-6, with TRBD1 matching 9 bases. The CDR3 has 14 residues. V trimming: 8 bases; J trimming: 10 bases; junction bases outside the gene matches: 9. Germline V gene data show CDR1 as LGHDT and CDR2 as YNNKEL (reference sequence).

The CDR3 coding sequence is TGTGCCACCAGTGAAGGGACAGGGGGTTACAATGAGCAGTTCTTC. It specifies CATSEGTGGYNEQFF. This chain uses TRBV24-1 with TRBJ2-1; TRBD1 agrees at 11 bases. Losses at the gene ends were 4 bases for V and 4 bases for J; bases not matched to a gene: 2. Germline V gives CDR1 KGHDR, CDR2 SFDVKD. There are 15 residues in the CDR3.

The rearrangement joins TRBV4-1 to TRBJ1-5; D call uncertain. Germline CDR1 and CDR2: MGHRA and YSYEKL. V lost 4 bases to trimming and J lost 2 bases, with 6 bases between them. This CDR3 contains 13 residues. The DNA of the CDR3 is TGCGCCAGCAGCCTAGTAGGCAATCAGCCCCAGCATTTT. Translating it yields CASSLVGNQPQHF.